This section outlines one T cell receptor (beta chain) sequence together with its context. The antigen this receptor binds is unknown. No base quality values were provided; no much bigger clone lies one nucleotide off. Healthy HIV-negative adults with no recently reported acute infections or vaccinations were included as donors. All donors were Caucasian adults living in Nashville, Tennessee, USA. Magnetic negative selection was used to enrich CD4+ T cells, after which naive cells were positively selected on CD45RA and the negative fraction became the memory subset. Blood was collected by leukapheresis, and PBMCs were isolated by Ficoll-Histopaque density gradient centrifugation and then cryopreserved in liquid nitrogen vapor phase. Analytical flow cytometry was used to check the purity and quantity of each magnetically sorted T cell population. Genomic DNA was isolated from each sorted fraction and quantified by UV absorbance on a Nanodrop 2000c.

TCR CDR3 regions were amplified from genomic DNA by multiplex PCR using the deep immunoSEQ assay. For each cell subset, the extracted genomic DNA was distributed evenly across all wells of several immunoSEQ 96-well plates, and each plate served as one replicate. Each replicate PCR for sorted subsets received about 200 ng genomic DNA, equal to tens of thousands of T cell genomes. Purified libraries were quantified with a Qubit 3.0 fluorometer, sized on a Bioanalyzer 2100, and re-quantified with the KAPA Library Quantification kit. Each immunoSEQ 96-well plate was sequenced on its own single-read 150-cycle Illumina NextSeq 550 flow cell. The original methods were these. The immunoSEQ output contained only junctional sequences without quality scores, so filtering could not match that applied to full-length reads. To assign V/J genes and CDR3, sequences were annotated using PyIR, a Python wrapper for IgBLAST v1.9, with IMGT germline references. Reads were removed for weak V/J assignments (E-value above 1e-6), missing CDR3, stop codons, out-of-frame junctions, or ambiguous translated residues. A V3J clonotype was defined by an identical inferred V gene, J gene, and CDR3 amino acid sequence. Percentage overlap between repertoires was calculated by dividing the number of shared unique clonotypes by the size of the smaller repertoire. Three approaches were used to assess repertoire richness: RTK rarefaction, the Chao1 estimator, and Recon v2.1 estimates of unobserved clonotypes. OLGA was used to compute generation probabilities for all TCRbeta clonotypes that the gDNA method yielded from a handful of donors. Not all clones reach the TCRdb copy of this immuneACCESS table, which keeps in-frame sequences only. Checked studies attribute under half of the gap to unresolved V genes and leave the rest unexplained. The DNA was the basis for D and trimming; V, J and clone size are from that table. Present in this sample are 2 million to 2.5 million clones, 95% of which were seen just once. The ten largest make up 0.1% to 0.15% of the sample.

The source of the sample is a study of shared clonotypes between healthy human individuals (TCRdb year 2020). Looking at the study overall: A few men and a couple of women, aged 18 to 49 years, made up the cohort. For each donor, CD4 naive and CD4 memory were each run on three plates, CD8 naive on two plates, and CD8 memory on one plate. To estimate repertoire size and how much clonotypes are shared between individuals, the study performed deep sequencing of blood TCR repertoires from a few healthy adults. Libraries were prepared and TCR repertoires were sequenced by different laboratories using diverse techniques, in order to increase sequencing depth and limit assay-specific biases. Each donor's leukapheresis produced roughly between about 0.9 and 9.5 billion PBMCs. Results the study describes overall, beyond this receptor: Sampling was restricted to blood, and TCR repertoires in tissue are likely to differ from TCR repertoires in blood. The genetic and exposure-history diversity represented was limited by the small number of donors. Pairwise subsampling indicated that sequencing depth was expected to affect the degree of clonotype sharing among donors. Sharing across several donors was observed for about 5% of naive CD4, 3.5% of naive CD8, roughly 2.3% of memory CD4, and about 0.4% of memory CD8 clonotypes. Even with the large sequencing depth, rarefaction of the sorted-subset datasets indicated that sequencing was incomplete. Naive subsets generally had larger estimated clonotype richness than memory subsets did. Higher generation probabilities were observed for clonotypes shared by all four sorted-subset donors than for non-shared clonotypes.

Reading from cysteine to phenylalanine, the CDR3 counts 15 amino acids. CDR3 DNA is the only sequence kept; it has 45 bases, read in frame from the first base. For CDR1 and CDR2, the germline V gene lists SGHRS and YFSETQ. The germline V end is reduced by 8 bases and the J end by 0 bases; junction bases left unmatched: 11. The receptor's source is a man aged 18 to 29 in good health. The sequenced sample consisted of naive CD4+ T cells sorted from blood. In the paper's terms, the cell subset or site label means: CD45RA+ positively selected. Recombination linked TRBV5-1 to TRBJ2-7; 7 nucleotides in the junction match TRBD2. The DNA is as follows: TGCGCCAGTTCCCCCGGGGGGTTGAACTCCTACGAGCAGTACTTC. Its coded protein is CASSPGGLNSYEQYF.